This TCR beta chain appears in the sequencing data of a study of beta chain features in type 1 diabetes. The study, taken as a whole, reports: Moderately but significantly shorter TCRB CDR3s were found in Type 1 diabetes patients in all four CD4+ subsets.

Markers CD45RO/CCR7/CD25/CD127/CD95/CD27 served to sort CD4+ naive, central memory, regulatory and stem cell-like memory cells. Sequenced material consisted of expressed TCRB transcripts (all of the isolated RNA was reverse transcribed). Naive, central memory and regulatory T cell samples produced a mean of about 3.4 million reads. Data came from immunoSEQ multiplex PCR; TCRdb stores just in-frame clones and leaves some out. This repertoire shows approximately 100,000 clones, roughly 28% found once; its top ten account for about 0.49%. This clone showed up just a few times. Its antigen remains unknown. The CDR3 runs to 14 residues. V lost 4 bases, J lost 5 bases, and 5 bases stayed unmatched. Germline assignment: CDR1 SEHNR and CDR2 FQNEAQ (reference sequence).

The gene calls are TRBV7-9 and TRBJ2-1; 7 bases agree with TRBD1. This TCR derives from a woman younger than 30 with type 1 diabetes. The source material was central memory CD4+ T cells from blood. The CDR3 is CASSSRDRNNEQFF. As DNA, the CDR3 is TGTGCCAGCAGCTCCCGGGACAGAAACAATGAGCAGTTCTTC.